This T cell receptor beta chain stems from a study of cytomegalovirus exposure and HLA in healthy donors. The table came from immunoSEQ multiplex PCR; TCRdb's copy has only in-frame clones and leaves some out. The sample gives 130,000 or so clones, over 80% of which show up once; about 6.7% is in the top ten. Material: PBMCs. The source of this sequence is a woman under 40 in good health and CMV-seropositive.

In nucleotides, the CDR3 is TGTGCCAGCAGTTCCCTCGTCGGCGGGGAGCTGTTTTTT. Residues: CASSSLVGGELFF. This chain links TRBV27 with TRBJ2-2; D gene uncertain. V was trimmed by 4 bases and J by 7 bases, leaving 10 bases between them. This CDR3 has 13 residues. The V gene's germline CDR1 is MNHEY and CDR2 SMNVEV (reference sequence).